This entry lists 29 T cell receptor beta chains sequenced from one sample in a study of blood T cells in healthy people across ages. For the second PCR, which ran for about 6 to 12 cycles, a sample-barcoded 5' primer and a J-beta primer mix were used. TCRdb redid the calling of the 5' RACE reads with MiXCR, one entry per CDR3 protein. The sample holds 700,000 to 950,000 distinct CDR3 sequences, 58% seen once. Sequences were obtained from blood. Every receptor here comes from a man younger than 45 in good health.

In regard to this clonotype: The DNA is omitted, as the CDR3 cannot be located on it reliably, and the CDR3 follows TCRdb's listing. V gene TRBV20-1 combines with J gene TRBJ1-2. The CDR3 spans 12 amino acids, including both terminal residues. Germline-derived CDR1 and CDR2 are DFQATT and SNEGSKA (reference sequence). The CDR3 sequence: CSATGLNYGCTF.

The chain carries TRBV6-5 and TRBJ2-7; TRBD1 agrees at 9 bases. The V and J ends lost 4 bases and 6 bases, in that order; junction bases with no gene match: 4. The germline CDR1 and CDR2 sequences are MNHEY and SVGAGI. The CDR3 is 13 amino acids. Here the CDR3 reads CASSWDRAREQYF. DNA for the CDR3: TGTGCCAGCAGTTGGGACAGGGCGCGCGAGCAGTACTTC.

The chain recombines TRBV3-1 with TRBJ2-7; D remains unclear. CDR3 length: 14 residues. The germline V and J ends were trimmed by 2 bases and 7 bases, with 15 bases remaining between them. Germline V gene lookup returns CDR1 LGHDT and CDR2 YNNKEL (reference sequence). CDR3 sequence reads: CASSQSTPYNEQYF. The DNA for the CDR3 is TGTGCCAGCAGCCAATCGACTCCCTACAATGAGCAGTACTTC.

On this clonotype itself: The junction departs from the called germline gene at one end, perhaps through a read error. The CDR3 DNA reads as TGTGCCAGCAGCTCTAAAGCGGGAGGGAGTCTCTCCAACAATGAGCAGTTCTTC. Its protein is CASSSKAGGSLSNNEQFF. The rearrangement uses TRBV7-2 and TRBJ2-1; 10 positions match TRBD2. The CDR3 has 18 residues. CDR1 and CDR2 from the germline V gene are SGHTA and FQGNSA.

The V and J genes are TRBV12-3 or TRBV12-4 and TRBJ2-3; 10 bases fit TRBD2. The CDR3 consists of 17 residues. After removal of 3 bases from V and 11 bases from J, the junction contained 17 bases not matched to a gene. For the CDR3, the DNA is TGTGCCAGCAGTTTCAGTTTCAAGCGGGGGGGATGGTTTGAGCAGTATTTT. It codes for CASSFSFKRGGWFEQYF.

V usage is TRBV20-1 and J usage is TRBJ2-7, with 10 positions matching TRBD1. The germline gives CDR1 DFQATT, CDR2 SNEGSKA (reference sequence). This CDR3 spans 14 amino acids. V was clipped by 6 bases and J by 2 bases; unmatched bases: 7. CDR3 in DNA: TGCAGTGCCCAAGACAGGGGGCGCCCCTACGAGCAGTACTTC. It encodes CSAQDRGRPYEQYF.

This clonotype was observed a handful of times. This sequence joins TRBV5-1 and TRBJ2-7, with D hard to call. There are 13 residues in the CDR3. Germline V CDR1 and CDR2: SGHRS, YFSETQ. V lost 0 bases, J lost 2 bases, and 6 bases lay in between. The CDR3 region has the DNA TGCGCCAGCAGCTTGGACGTGACCTACGAGCAGTACTTC. It is translated as CASSLDVTYEQYF.

The table lists this clonotype with a count of one. The rearrangement joins TRBV3-1 to TRBJ2-5; 7 positions match TRBD2. Germline CDR1 and CDR2: LGHDT and YNNKEL (reference sequence). This CDR3 is built from 15 residues. V lost 3 bases, J lost 1 base, and 5 bases stayed unmatched. In nucleotides, the CDR3 is TGTGCCAGCAGCCAGGTCGGGGGGATCCAAGAGACCCAGTACTTC. It encodes CASSQVGGIQETQYF.

The rearrangement links TRBV2 to TRBJ2-3; no firm D call. Deletions cut 11 bases from V and 4 bases from J, with 13 bases between. This CDR3 has 12 amino acids. The germline V gene encodes CDR1 SNHLY and CDR2 FYNNEI. Written as DNA, the CDR3 is TGTGCCCTCGCGGTATCGGCAGATACGCAGTATTTT. This codes for CALAVSADTQYF. Looking up the rest from reference TRBV2 and TRBJ2-3 gives the full variable domain: EPEVTQTPSHQVTQMGQEVILRCVPISNHLYFYWYRQILGQKVEFLVSFYNNEISEKSEIFDDQFSVERPDGSNFTLKIRSTKLEDSAMYFCALAVSADTQYFGPGTRLTVL.

This clonotype was seen only a few times. The V call is TRBV29-1, the J call TRBJ2-7; possible D gene TRBD2, 5 bases. This CDR3 is 14 amino acids long. V lost 6 bases and J 5 bases, leaving 20 bases between the germline ends. Germline V CDR1 and CDR2: SQVTM, ANQGSEA. The CDR3 sequence is CSVQRPGIPDEQYF. The CDR3 DNA sequence: TGCAGCGTCCAACGTCCCGGGATCCCGGACGAGCAGTACTTC.

The rearrangement uses TRBV29-1 and TRBJ2-7, with 7 nucleotides matching TRBD1. This CDR3 contains 13 residues. CDR1 and CDR2 from the germline V gene are SQVTM and ANQGSEA. V trimming: 2 bases; J trimming: 2 bases; junction bases outside the gene matches: 3. In nucleotides, the CDR3 is TGCAGCGTTGAACGGGACAGTCCCTACGAGCAGTACTTC. This encodes CSVERDSPYEQYF.

This chain joins TRBV7-2 and TRBJ2-5; 8 positions match TRBD1. V lost 1 base to trimming and J lost 4 bases; unmatched junction nucleotides: 5. The CDR3 extends over 15 amino acids. Germline V lookup: CDR1 SGHTA, CDR2 FQGNSA. CDR3 sequence: CASSLVTGDGETQYF. CDR3 nucleotide sequence: TGTGCCAGCAGCTTAGTGACAGGGGACGGAGAGACCCAGTACTTC. The full variable domain, rest sourced from reference TRBV7-2 and TRBJ2-5, is GAGVSQSPSNKVTEKGKDVELRCDPISGHTALYWYRQSLGQGLEFLIYFQGNSAPDKSGLPSDRFSAERTGGSVSTLTIQRTQQEDSAVYLCASSLVTGDGETQYFGPGTRLLVL.

The chain recombines TRBV20-1 with TRBJ1-2; no reliable D call. The CDR3 has 13 residues. V lost 0 bases to trimming and J lost 7 bases, with 12 bases between them. Per germline, CDR1 DFQATT and CDR2 SNEGSKA (reference sequence). The CDR3 is CSARDPGRTGYTF. CDR3 coding DNA: TGCAGTGCTAGAGATCCGGGAAGGACTGGCTACACCTTC.

This clonotype was detected once. The CDR3 DNA reads as TGTGCCAGCAGTCGAGATTGGACCAATTCACCCCTCCACTTT. Its translation is CASSRDWTNSPLHF. This chain joins TRBV7-2 and TRBJ1-6; D unresolved. The CDR3 contains 14 residues. Trimming left V 6 bases short and J 7 bases short, with 13 bases between. Germline V lookup: CDR1 SGHTA, CDR2 FQGNSA.

This clonotype showed up many times. This chain connects TRBV29-1 to TRBJ2-3, with 9 positions matching TRBD2. This CDR3 region has 12 residues. In germline, CDR1 is SQVTM, CDR2 ANQGSEA. V was clipped by 7 bases and J by 6 bases; unmatched bases: 5. The CDR3 nucleotides read TGCAGCGCCGGACTAGCGCGGGATACGCAGTATTTT. Encoded protein: CSAGLARDTQYF.

V usage is TRBV18 and J usage is TRBJ2-3; no clear D. Trimming shortened V by 0 bases and J by 1 base, and 14 bases separated the two germline ends. This CDR3 is built from 17 residues. Germline-derived CDR1 and CDR2 are KGHSH and LQKENI. CDR3 sequence: CASSPPSGAARTDTQYF. CDR3 nucleotide sequence: TGTGCCAGCTCACCACCCTCGGGCGCTGCTCGCACAGATACGCAGTATTTT.

The rearrangement uses TRBV20-1 and TRBJ2-1; 9 bases are a match to TRBD2. The J call may be in error: the DNA end matches TRBJ2-7 better. CDR1 and CDR2 (germline): DFQATT, SNEGSKA (reference sequence). The CDR3 sequence is 15 residues long. The CDR3 bases are TGCAGTGCGGCCCCGGGGACTAGCATCCCCAATGAGCAGTACTTC. It yields the protein CSAAPGTSIPNEQYF.

This chain uses TRBV20-1 with TRBJ2-3; the D is unclear. CDR1 and CDR2 from the germline V gene are DFQATT and SNEGSKA (reference sequence). V lost 5 bases and J lost 2, with 2 bases in between. The CDR3 runs to 10 residues. For the CDR3, the DNA is TGCAGTGCTGACACAGATACGCAGTATTTT. It yields the protein CSADTDTQYF.

The J gene is TRBJ2-5, the V gene TRBV11-2; no clear D gene. This CDR3 region has 14 residues. The ends were cut back, 0 bases at V and 9 bases at J, with 14 bases in the middle. CDR1 SGHAT and CDR2 FQNNGV come from the germline V gene. Here the CDR3 reads CASSLESDSWSQYF. As DNA, the CDR3 is TGTGCCAGCAGCTTAGAATCAGATTCCTGGTCCCAGTACTTC.

The rearrangement links TRBV15 to TRBJ2-1; the D is unclear. The ends were cut back, 6 bases at V and 7 bases at J, with 13 bases in the middle. The CDR3 length is 13 residues. Germline assignment: CDR1 LNHNV and CDR2 YYDKDF (reference sequence). The CDR3 DNA follows: TGTGCCACCAGTGCACGGGTGAGAAATGAGCAGTTCTTC. It translates to CATSARVRNEQFF.

The gene calls are TRBV3-1 and TRBJ2-1; D possibly corresponds to TRBD1 (6 bases). Germline CDR1 and CDR2: LGHDT and YNNKEL (reference sequence). With 2 bases removed from V and 7 bases from J, the gap between germline ends came to 24 bases. The CDR3 has 18 residues. The CDR3 region has the DNA TGTGCCAGCAGCCAATCTCTCCGAGTGGGGGCCTCGAGGAATGAGCAGTTCTTC. Protein: CASSQSLRVGASRNEQFF.

The chain employs TRBV6-5 and TRBJ2-7; D is possibly TRBD1 (5 bases). V gave up 8 bases and J gave up 3 bases, with 11 bases separating them. Germline V CDR1 and CDR2: MNHEY, SVGAGI. The CDR3 extends over 12 amino acids. CDR3 in amino acids: CASQDTYYEQYF. The CDR3 bases are TGTGCCAGCCAGGACACGTACTACGAGCAGTACTTC.

The chain links TRBV15 to TRBJ2-7; unclear D gene. The J call may be incorrect, as the DNA end agrees better with TRBJ2-5. This CDR3 comprises 16 residues. Germline V gene lookup returns CDR1 LNHNV and CDR2 YYDKDF (reference sequence). Written as DNA, the CDR3 is TGTGCCACCAGCAGAGATTATGGTGGGATGGGGGAGACCCAGTACTTC. This encodes CATSRDYGGMGETQYF.

This clonotype was detected only a few times. The chain employs TRBV2 and TRBJ1-6; TRBD1 agrees at 9 bases. Per the germline V gene, CDR1 is SNHLY and CDR2 is FYNNEI. The CDR3 is made up of 14 amino acids. The trim removed 6 bases at V and 6 bases at J, leaving 3 bases unmatched. CDR3 residues: CASRKDRGNSPLHF. Written as DNA, the CDR3 is TGTGCCAGCAGGAAGGACAGGGGTAATTCACCCCTCCACTTT.

The V call is TRBV7-9, the J call TRBJ1-2, with 8 bases fitting TRBD1. This CDR3 contains 15 residues. Germline loops: CDR1 SEHNR, CDR2 FQNEAQ (reference sequence). V was clipped by 5 bases and J by 2 bases; unmatched bases: 7. CDR3 sequence (DNA): TGTGCCAGCAGCCAAAGTACAGGGGGGAACTATGGCTACACCTTC. Translated, it gives CASSQSTGGNYGYTF.

The chain uses TRBV6-1 and TRBJ2-5, with D possibly matching TRBD1 (5 bases). The CDR3 is made up of 12 amino acids. V was clipped by 10 bases and J by 1 base, with 10 bases between them. Per the germline V gene, CDR1 is MNHNS and CDR2 is SASEGT. CDR3 amino acids: CATGQAQETQYF. CDR3 coding DNA: TGTGCCACCGGACAAGCCCAAGAGACCCAGTACTTC.

The V call is TRBV27, the J call TRBJ2-7, with D perhaps matching TRBD1 (6 bases). Germline V gene sequence: CDR1 MNHEY, CDR2 SMNVEV (reference sequence). The V gene lost 7 bases and the J gene lost 2 bases, with 21 bases spanning the gap. The CDR3 spans 16 residues. The CDR3 nucleotides read TGTGCCAGCACCCCTTCAACCGGGGACACGACCTACGAGCAGTACTTC. The encoded protein is CASTPSTGDTTYEQYF.

The J gene is TRBJ2-7, the V gene TRBV20-1, with a weak D call TRBD1 (6 bases). From germline, CDR1 is DFQATT and CDR2 SNEGSKA (reference sequence). Trimming removed 3 bases from V and 0 bases from J, with 21 bases in between. The CDR3 totals 17 residues. DNA for the CDR3: TGCAGTGCTAGGTGGGAACGTGGGCCAGGGGACTCCTACGAGCAGTACTTC. It specifies CSARWERGPGDSYEQYF.

The chain is built from TRBV27 and TRBJ2-7, with 8 bases that match TRBD1. Germline values: CDR1 MNHEY, CDR2 SMNVEV (reference sequence). This CDR3 region has 15 residues. The trim removed 1 base at V and 2 bases at J, leaving 4 bases unmatched. The CDR3 is CASSLLADRAYEQYF. The CDR3 DNA is TGTGCCAGCAGTTTATTGGCGGACAGGGCCTACGAGCAGTACTTC.